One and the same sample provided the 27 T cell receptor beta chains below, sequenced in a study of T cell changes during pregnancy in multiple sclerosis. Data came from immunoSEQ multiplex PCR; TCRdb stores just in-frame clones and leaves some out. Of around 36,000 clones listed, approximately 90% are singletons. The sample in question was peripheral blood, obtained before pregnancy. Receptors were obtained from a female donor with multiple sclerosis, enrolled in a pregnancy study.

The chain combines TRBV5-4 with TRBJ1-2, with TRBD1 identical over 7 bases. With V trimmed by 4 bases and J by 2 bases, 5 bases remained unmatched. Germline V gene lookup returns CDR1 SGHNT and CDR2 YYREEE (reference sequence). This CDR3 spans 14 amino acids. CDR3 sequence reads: CASSAGQRNYGYTF. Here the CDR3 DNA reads TGTGCCAGCAGCGCGGGACAGAGGAACTATGGCTACACCTTC.

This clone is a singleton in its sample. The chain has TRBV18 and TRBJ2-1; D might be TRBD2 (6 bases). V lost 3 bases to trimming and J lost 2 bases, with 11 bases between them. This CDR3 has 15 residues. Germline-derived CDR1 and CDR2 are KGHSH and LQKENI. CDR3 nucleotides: TGTGCCAGCTCACCCGCTAGCGAGACCTACAATGAGCAGTTCTTC. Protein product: CASSPASETYNEQFF.

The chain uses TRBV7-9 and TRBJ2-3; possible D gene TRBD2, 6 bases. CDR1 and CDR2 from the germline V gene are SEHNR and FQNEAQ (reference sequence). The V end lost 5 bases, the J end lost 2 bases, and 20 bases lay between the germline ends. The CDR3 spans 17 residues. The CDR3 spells CASSDHARDSFTDTQYF. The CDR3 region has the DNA TGTGCCAGCAGCGATCACGCCCGGGACTCCTTCACAGATACGCAGTATTTT.

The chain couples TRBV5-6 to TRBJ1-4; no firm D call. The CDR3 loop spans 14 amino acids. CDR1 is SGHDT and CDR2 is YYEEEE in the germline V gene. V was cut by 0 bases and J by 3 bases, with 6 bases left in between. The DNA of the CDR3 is TGTGCCAGCAGCTTGGGGGAGTCTAATGAAAAACTGTTTTTT. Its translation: CASSLGESNEKLFF.

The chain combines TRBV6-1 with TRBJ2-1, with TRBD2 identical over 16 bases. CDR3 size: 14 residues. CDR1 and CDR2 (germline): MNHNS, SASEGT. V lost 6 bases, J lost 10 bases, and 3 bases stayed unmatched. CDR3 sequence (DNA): TGTGCCAGCAGGGGACTAGCGGGAGGGCTGGAGCAGTTCTTC. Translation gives CASRGLAGGLEQFF.

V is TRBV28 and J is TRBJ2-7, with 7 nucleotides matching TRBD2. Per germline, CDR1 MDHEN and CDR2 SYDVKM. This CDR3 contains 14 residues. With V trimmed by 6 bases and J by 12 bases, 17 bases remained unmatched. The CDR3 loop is CASSSTSARDLMYF. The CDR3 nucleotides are TGTGCCAGCAGCTCCACTAGCGCCCGGGACCTCATGTACTTC.

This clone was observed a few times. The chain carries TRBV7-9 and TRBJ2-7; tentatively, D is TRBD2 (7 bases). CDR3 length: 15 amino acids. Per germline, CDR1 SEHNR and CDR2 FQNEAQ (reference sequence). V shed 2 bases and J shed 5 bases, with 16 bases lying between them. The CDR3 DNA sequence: TGTGCCAGCAGCTTATACGGGGGGCCGGGCGACGAGCAGTACTTC. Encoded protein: CASSLYGGPGDEQYF.

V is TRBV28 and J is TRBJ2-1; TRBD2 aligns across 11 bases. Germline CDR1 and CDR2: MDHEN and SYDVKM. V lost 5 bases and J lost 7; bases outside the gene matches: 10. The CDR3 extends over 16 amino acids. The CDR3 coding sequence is TGTGCCAGCAGTCTCCGACTAGCGGGATCGGGGAATGAGCAGTTCTTC. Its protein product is CASSLRLAGSGNEQFF.

CDR3 amino acids: CASSLSPGNEQFF. Written as DNA, the CDR3 is TGCGCCAGCAGCCTGAGTCCGGGGAATGAGCAGTTCTTC. The chain combines TRBV4-1 with TRBJ2-1; tentative D call: TRBD2 (5 bases). With 4 bases removed from V and 7 bases from J, the gap between germline ends came to 11 bases. CDR1 and CDR2 from the germline V gene are MGHRA and YSYEKL. There are 13 residues in the CDR3.

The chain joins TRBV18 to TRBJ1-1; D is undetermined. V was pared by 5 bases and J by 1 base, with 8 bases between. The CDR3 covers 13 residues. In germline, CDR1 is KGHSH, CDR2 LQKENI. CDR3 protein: CASSGMKNTEAFF. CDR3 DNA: TGTGCCAGCTCAGGCATGAAGAACACTGAAGCTTTCTTT.

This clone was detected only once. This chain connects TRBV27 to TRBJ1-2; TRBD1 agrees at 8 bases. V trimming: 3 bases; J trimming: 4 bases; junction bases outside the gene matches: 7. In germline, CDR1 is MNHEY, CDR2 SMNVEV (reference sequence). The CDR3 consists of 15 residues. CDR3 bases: TGTGCCAGCAGTTTTACAGGGGGGGATTTCTATGGCTACACCTTC. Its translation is CASSFTGGDFYGYTF.

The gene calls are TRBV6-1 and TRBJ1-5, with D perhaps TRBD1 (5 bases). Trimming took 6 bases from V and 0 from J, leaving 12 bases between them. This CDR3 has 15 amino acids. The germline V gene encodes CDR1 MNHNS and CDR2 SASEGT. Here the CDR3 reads CASSLGADSNQPQHF. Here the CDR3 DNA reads TGTGCCAGCAGCTTAGGGGCGGATAGCAATCAGCCCCAGCATTTT.

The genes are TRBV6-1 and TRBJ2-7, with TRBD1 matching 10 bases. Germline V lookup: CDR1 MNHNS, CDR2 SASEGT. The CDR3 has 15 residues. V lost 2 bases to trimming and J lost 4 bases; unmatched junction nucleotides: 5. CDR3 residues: CASSESRDRGYEQYF. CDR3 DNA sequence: TGTGCCAGCAGTGAAAGTCGGGACAGGGGTTACGAGCAGTACTTC.

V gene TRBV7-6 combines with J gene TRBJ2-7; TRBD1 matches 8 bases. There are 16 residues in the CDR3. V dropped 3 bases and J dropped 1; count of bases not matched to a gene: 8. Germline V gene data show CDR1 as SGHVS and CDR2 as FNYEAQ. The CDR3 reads CASSLGSTGGSYEQYF. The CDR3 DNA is TGTGCCAGCAGCTTGGGATCAACAGGGGGGTCCTACGAGCAGTACTTC. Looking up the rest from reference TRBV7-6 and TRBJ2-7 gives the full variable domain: GAGVSQSPRYKVTKRGQDVALRCDPISGHVSLYWYRQALGQGPEFLTYFNYEAQQDKSGLPNDRFSAERPEGSISTLTIQRTEQRDSAMYRCASSLGSTGGSYEQYFGPGTRLTVT.

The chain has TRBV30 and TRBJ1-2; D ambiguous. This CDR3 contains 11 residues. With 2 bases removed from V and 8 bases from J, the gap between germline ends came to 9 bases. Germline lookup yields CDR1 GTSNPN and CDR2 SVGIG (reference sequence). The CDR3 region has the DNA TGTGCCTGGAGTATTACGGGAGGCTACACCTTC. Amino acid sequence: CAWSITGGYTF.

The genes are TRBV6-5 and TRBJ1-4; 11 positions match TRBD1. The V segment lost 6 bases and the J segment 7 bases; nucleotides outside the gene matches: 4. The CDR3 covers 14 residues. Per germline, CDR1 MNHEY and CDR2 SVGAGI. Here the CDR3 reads CASSPGTGGEKLFF. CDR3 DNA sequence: TGTGCCAGCAGCCCCGGGACAGGGGGTGAAAAACTGTTTTTT.

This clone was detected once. The CDR3 spells CASSLSGTSGSYNEQFF. Here the CDR3 DNA reads TGTGCCAGTAGCCTCTCCGGGACTAGCGGCTCCTACAATGAGCAGTTCTTC. This chain links TRBV19 with TRBJ2-1; 11 bases align to TRBD2. V lost 6 bases and J lost 0; bases outside the gene matches: 7. The length of the CDR3 is 17 residues. Germline V CDR1 and CDR2: LNHDA, SQIVND (reference sequence).

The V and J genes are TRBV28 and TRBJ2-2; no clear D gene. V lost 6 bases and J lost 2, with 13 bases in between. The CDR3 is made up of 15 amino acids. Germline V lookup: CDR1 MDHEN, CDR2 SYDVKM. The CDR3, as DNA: TGTGCCAGCAGCCGTTCTTTACAAAACACCGGGGAGCTGTTTTTT. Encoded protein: CASSRSLQNTGELFF.

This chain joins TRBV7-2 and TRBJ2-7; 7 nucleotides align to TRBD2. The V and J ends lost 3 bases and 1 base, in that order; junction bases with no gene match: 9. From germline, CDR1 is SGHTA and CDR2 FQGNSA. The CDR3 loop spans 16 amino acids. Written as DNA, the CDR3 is TGTGCCAGCAGCTTGGGGGGGGACCTGAAGTCCTACGAGCAGTACTTC. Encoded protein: CASSLGGDLKSYEQYF.

The CDR3 bases are TGCGCCACCGCAGTTGACAGTCCAACTAATGAAAAACTGTTTTTT. It translates to CATAVDSPTNEKLFF. V gene TRBV5-1 combines with J gene TRBJ1-4, with TRBD1 as a possible D gene (5 bases). V was pared by 9 bases and J by 0 bases, with 15 bases between. The CDR3 is 15 amino acids. Germline V gene lookup returns CDR1 SGHRS and CDR2 YFSETQ.

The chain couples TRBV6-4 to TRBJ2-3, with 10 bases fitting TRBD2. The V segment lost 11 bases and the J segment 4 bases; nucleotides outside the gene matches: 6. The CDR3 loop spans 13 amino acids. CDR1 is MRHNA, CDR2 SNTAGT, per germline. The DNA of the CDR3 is TGTGCCTCCGGGACTAGCGAAGCAGATACGCAGTATTTT. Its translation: CASGTSEADTQYF.

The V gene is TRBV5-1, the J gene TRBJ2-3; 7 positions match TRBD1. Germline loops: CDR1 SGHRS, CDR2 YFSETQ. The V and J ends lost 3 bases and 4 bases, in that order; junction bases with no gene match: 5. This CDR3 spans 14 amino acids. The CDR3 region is CASSSLTGADTQYF. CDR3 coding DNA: TGCGCCAGCAGCTCTCTAACAGGGGCAGATACGCAGTATTTT.

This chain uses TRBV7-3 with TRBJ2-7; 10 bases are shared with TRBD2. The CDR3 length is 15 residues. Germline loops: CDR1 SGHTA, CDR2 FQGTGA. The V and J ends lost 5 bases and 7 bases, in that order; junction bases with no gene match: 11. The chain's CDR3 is CASSPTTSGSGEQYF. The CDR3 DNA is TGTGCCAGCAGCCCAACGACTAGCGGGTCGGGGGAGCAGTACTTC. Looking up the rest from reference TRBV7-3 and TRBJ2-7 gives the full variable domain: GAGVSQTPSNKVTEKGKYVELRCDPISGHTALYWYRQSLGQGPEFLIYFQGTGAADDSGLPNDRFFAVRPEGSVSTLKIQRTERGDSAVYLCASSPTTSGSGEQYFGPGTRLTVT.

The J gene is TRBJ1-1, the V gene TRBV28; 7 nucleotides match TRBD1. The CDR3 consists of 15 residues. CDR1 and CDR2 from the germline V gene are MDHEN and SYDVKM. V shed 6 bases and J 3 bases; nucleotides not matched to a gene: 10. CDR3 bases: TGTGCCAGCAGCCCTCTAGACAGGGACTACACTGAAGCTTTCTTT. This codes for CASSPLDRDYTEAFF.

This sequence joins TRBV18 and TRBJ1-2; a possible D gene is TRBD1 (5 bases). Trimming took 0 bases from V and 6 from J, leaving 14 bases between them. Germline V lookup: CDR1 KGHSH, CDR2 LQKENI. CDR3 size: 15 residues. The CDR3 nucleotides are TGTGCCAGCTCACCACCGGGTTCCCCGGGGGATGGCTACACCTTC. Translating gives CASSPPGSPGDGYTF.

This CDR3 is CASGGMVDQPQHF. The CDR3 DNA reads TGTGCCAGCGGCGGGATGGTGGATCAGCCCCAGCATTTT. The V and J genes are TRBV6-1 and TRBJ1-5; D unclear. This CDR3 has 13 amino acids. The V end lost 8 bases, the J end lost 5 bases, and 13 bases lay between the germline ends. The germline CDR1 and CDR2 sequences are MNHNS and SASEGT.

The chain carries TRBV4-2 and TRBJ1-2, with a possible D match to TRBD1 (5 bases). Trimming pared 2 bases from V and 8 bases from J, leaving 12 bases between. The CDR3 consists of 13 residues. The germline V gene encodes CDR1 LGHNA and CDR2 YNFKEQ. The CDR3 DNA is TGTGCCAGCAGCCAATCGGGGACTGGCGGCTACACCTTC. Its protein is CASSQSGTGGYTF.